There are many counts of the clone carrying this T cell receptor beta chain. What it binds is not known. These data originate in a study of CD8+CD57+ T cells in acquired aplastic anemia. About the study: Mean yield of DNA from sorted CD4+ and CD8+ cells was 3 to 3.5 ug.

Findings and limits, study-wide: Researchers report that fewer than 30 CD8+ CDR3 sequences appeared in both patients and controls. Between the patient and control groups, CD8+ Simpson's diversity did not differ significantly.

This CDR3 is built from 13 residues. V was cut by 2 bases and J by 8 bases, with 9 bases left in between. Germline assignment: CDR1 MNHEY and CDR2 SVGAGI. Genomic DNA acted as the template from which TCR beta VDJ combination and CDR3 sequence profiling were carried out. Each CDR3 protein is one row after TCRdb ran MiXCR on the reads. In the table there are hundreds of thousands of distinct CDR3 sequences, 56% of which are singletons. The chain uses TRBV6-5 and TRBJ1-4; D may be TRBD1 (5 bases). The material sequenced was sorted CD4+, CD8+, or CD8+CD57+ T cells (not recorded which) from PBMCs. The sequence was collected from a human donor with severe aplastic anemia or a healthy control (not recorded which). The CDR3, as DNA: TGTGCCAGCAGTTACGGGACGGGCGAAAAACTGTTTTTT. This encodes CASSYGTGEKLFF.